This T cell receptor (beta chain) was found in a study of blood T cells in healthy people across ages. Then a second PCR, running about 6 to 11 cycles, was carried out with a sample-barcoded 5' primer and a J-beta primer mix. MiXCR, applied by TCRdb to the 5' RACE reads, yields one record per CDR3 protein. In the table there are about 900,000 distinct CDR3 sequences, approximately 59% of which are singletons. Germline CDR1 and CDR2: PRHDT and FYEKMQ (reference sequence). This CDR3 region has 16 residues. As to this clonotype: Its antigen is as yet unknown.

The donors, healthy Caucasians from Russia, were aged roughly 6 to 90. Each donor gave roughly 10 milliliters of peripheral blood. Overall study findings and caveats: Across the age range, TCR beta diversity per million T cells fell in a roughly linear way. PBMCs left unsorted prevented a conclusive naive versus antigen-experienced comparison.

The sequence was obtained from a man aged 25-45 years in good health. The sequenced material came from blood. The chain joins TRBV13 to TRBJ2-7, with a possible D match to TRBD1 (6 bases). The end of the DNA aligns better with TRBJ2-5, so the J call may be wrong. CDR3 amino acids: CASSDPIDTGKETQYF. For the CDR3, the DNA is TGTGCCAGCAGCGATCCGATTGATACAGGGAAGGAGACCCAGTACTTC.